This T cell receptor (beta chain) originates from a study of cytomegalovirus exposure and HLA in healthy donors. Study overall: About 84% of more than 300 genotyped donors fell in the Caucasian-associated ancestry cluster. The study, taken as a whole, reports: Previous analysis showed most TCR beta V segments were productive about 87% or about 30% of the time.

About this clone: Its antigen is unidentified.

The PCR contained 60 Vbeta and 13 Jbeta primers. Clones were sequenced by immunoSEQ multiplex PCR, and TCRdb holds only the in-frame ones, with some missing. Of some 180,000 clones listed, approximately 80% were seen once; the top ten hold about 1.7%. Trimming left V 0 bases short and J 6 bases short, with 8 bases between. CDR1 is SGHRS and CDR2 is YFSETQ in the germline V gene. This CDR3 is built from 13 residues. The chain uses TRBV5-1 and TRBJ2-3, with D unresolved. The sequenced sample was PBMCs. The sequence was collected from a woman between 18 and 30 years old in good health and CMV-seronegative. The CDR3 loop reads CASSLDRIDTQYF. The CDR3 DNA follows: TGCGCCAGCAGCTTGGATAGAATCGATACGCAGTATTTT.